This TCR beta chain was sequenced in a study of blood T cell repertoires in COVID-19. About the study: Sources were T cells, B-cell-depleted T cells, or PBMCs; the material itself was cDNA or gDNA.

Repertoires were generated with immunoSEQ multiplex PCR, while TCRdb's copy carries only in-frame clones and drops some. Counted here are more than 200,000 clones, approximately 83% occurring once; the ten biggest clones make up approximately 4%. Between the trimmed V and J ends, which lost 5 bases and 4 bases, there was a span of 11 bases. Germline CDR1 reads LNHDA; CDR2 reads SQIVND (reference sequence). The CDR3 totals 13 residues. The sample consisted of peripheral blood. This clonotype originated in a man in his fifties with active or convalescent COVID-19. The V and J genes are TRBV19 and TRBJ1-1, with D possibly matching TRBD1 (5 bases). The CDR3 DNA reads as TGTGCCAGTAGTGCTAGACAGAGCACTGAAGCTTTCTTT. This codes for CASSARQSTEAFF.